This T cell receptor (beta chain) was recorded in a study of T cell changes during pregnancy in multiple sclerosis. Libraries were prepared by immunoSEQ multiplex PCR; TCRdb keeps only in-frame clonotypes and omits some of them. The sample includes about 75,000 clones, about 94% of them seen just once. Germline lookup yields CDR1 SGHAT and CDR2 FQNNGV. The trim removed 5 bases at V and 7 bases at J, leaving 11 bases unmatched. CDR3 length equals 15 residues. The input for sequencing was CD4+ T cells from peripheral blood mononuclear cells, taken after pregnancy. This receptor was taken from a female donor with multiple sclerosis, enrolled in a pregnancy study. The V call is TRBV11-2, the J call TRBJ2-1, with 7 bases fitting TRBD2. CDR3: CASSDAAGVRNEQFF. In nucleotides, the CDR3 is TGTGCCAGCAGCGACGCGGCGGGAGTGAGGAATGAGCAGTTCTTC.